What follows are 30 T cell receptor beta chains derived from one specimen sequenced in a study of shared clonotypes between healthy human individuals. Produced via immunoSEQ multiplex PCR; TCRdb's table is partial and in-frame only. Of 2 million to 2.5 million clones listed, 85% to 95% are singletons. Material: naive CD4+ T cells sorted from blood. The subset denotes: CD45RA+ positively selected. Receptor source: a man aged 18 to 35 in good health.

The chain uses TRBV4-3 and TRBJ1-1, with D possibly being TRBD1 (5 bases). Germline V gene sequence: CDR1 LGHNA, CDR2 YSLEER. Deletions cut 4 bases from V and 0 bases from J, with 12 bases between. CDR3 length: 15 residues. The CDR3 here is CASSPQTDLNTEAFF. CDR3 coding DNA: TGCGCCAGCAGCCCCCAGACAGATCTGAACACTGAAGCTTTCTTT.

About this clone itself: The germline gene is not matched at one end of the junction; a read error may be the cause. The chain has TRBV11-2 and TRBJ2-5, with 9 bases fitting TRBD2. The CDR3 is made up of 16 amino acids. Germline V gene sequence: CDR1 SGHAT, CDR2 FQNNGV. The CDR3 DNA follows: TGTGCCAGCAGTTTAGACGCGGGGGGGCCGTTCGAGACCCAGTACTTC. This encodes CASSLDAGGPFETQYF. Looking up the rest from reference TRBV11-2 and TRBJ2-5 gives the full variable domain: EAGVAQSPRYKIIEKRQSVAFWCNPISGHATLYWYQQILGQGPKLLIQFQNNGVVDDSQLPKDRFSAERLKGVDSTLKIQPAKLEDSAVYLCASSLDAGGPFETQYFGPGTRLLVL.

The gene calls are TRBV11-2 and TRBJ1-1; D is perhaps TRBD1 (5 bases). There are 12 residues in the CDR3. Trimming took 2 bases from V and 8 from J, leaving 9 bases between them. Germline V lookup: CDR1 SGHAT, CDR2 FQNNGV. In DNA form, the CDR3 reads TGTGCCAGCAGCTTATCAGGGATCGAAGCTTTCTTT. Amino acid sequence: CASSLSGIEAFF.

The chain uses TRBV6-5 and TRBJ2-1; TRBD2 matches at 14 bases. The germline gives CDR1 MNHEY, CDR2 SVGAGI. This CDR3 comprises 16 residues. V was clipped by 4 bases and J by 4 bases; unmatched bases: 3. DNA for the CDR3: TGTGCCAGCAGTTGGACTAGCGGGGGGACTTACAATGAGCAGTTCTTC. This translates into CASSWTSGGTYNEQFF.

The V gene is TRBV4-3, the J gene TRBJ2-1; 8 positions agree with TRBD2. Germline V gene lookup returns CDR1 LGHNA and CDR2 YSLEER. The CDR3 is 17 residues long. With 0 bases clipped from V and 9 bases from J, the junction kept 13 bases outside the gene matches. The CDR3 sequence is CASSQDPREGQRGEQFF. CDR3 sequence (DNA): TGCGCCAGCAGCCAAGATCCCCGGGAGGGCCAGAGGGGTGAGCAGTTCTTC.

This chain joins TRBV29-1 and TRBJ2-7; 8 bases align to TRBD1. Germline V lookup: CDR1 SQVTM, CDR2 ANQGSEA. J lost 5 bases, V lost 2 bases, and 8 bases had no gene match. The CDR3 is 14 residues long. This chain's CDR3 is CSVESQDRANEQYF. As DNA, the CDR3 is TGCAGCGTTGAATCCCAGGACAGGGCAAACGAGCAGTACTTC.

The V gene is TRBV7-2, the J gene TRBJ2-1; 8 bases align to TRBD2. The V segment lost 5 bases and the J segment 9 bases; nucleotides outside the gene matches: 9. Germline assignment: CDR1 SGHTA and CDR2 FQGNSA. The CDR3 contains 14 residues. CDR3 nucleotides: TGTGCCAGCAGCCCGGGAGGGCCCGGTGTTGAGCAGTTCTTC. Translating it yields CASSPGGPGVEQFF.

The chain employs TRBV2 and TRBJ2-2; possible D gene TRBD1, 5 bases. V was trimmed by 6 bases and J by 5 bases, leaving 10 bases between them. The CDR3 loop spans 13 amino acids. Germline V CDR1 and CDR2: SNHLY, FYNNEI. CDR3 protein: CASSAQGTGELFF. The CDR3 DNA reads as TGTGCCAGCAGCGCCCAGGGAACCGGGGAGCTGTTTTTT.

This clone has only one observation. The chain employs TRBV28 and TRBJ1-5, with 7 bases matching TRBD1. The germline gives CDR1 MDHEN, CDR2 SYDVKM. V shed 3 bases and J 3 bases; nucleotides not matched to a gene: 2. The CDR3 extends over 14 amino acids. The CDR3 protein is CASSFGTANQPQHF. In nucleotides, the CDR3 is TGTGCCAGCAGTTTTGGGACAGCCAATCAGCCCCAGCATTTT.

Comments on this clone: Other DNA sequences of this sample code for an identical CDR3. V and J are TRBV30 and TRBJ2-3; 7 positions agree with TRBD2. V dropped 4 bases and J dropped 1; count of bases not matched to a gene: 5. The CDR3 spans 14 residues. The germline gives CDR1 GTSNPN, CDR2 SVGIG (reference sequence). The CDR3 DNA reads TGTGCCTGGAACCGGGCGGGGGGCACAGATACGCAGTATTTT. It specifies CAWNRAGGTDTQYF.

CDR3 loop: CASSPRLGQTTTDTQYF. The CDR3 DNA reads TGTGCCAGCAGCCCCCGATTGGGGCAGACCACCACAGATACGCAGTATTTT. J is TRBJ2-3 and V is TRBV9, with D perhaps matching TRBD1 (5 bases). CDR3 length: 17 amino acids. V shed 4 bases and J shed 2 bases, with 20 bases lying between them. Germline assignment: CDR1 SGDLS and CDR2 YYNGEE. The full variable domain, in which reference TRBV9 and TRBJ2-3 provide the parts outside the CDR3, is DSGVTQTPKHLITATGQRVTLRCSPRSGDLSVYWYQQSLDQGLQFLIQYYNGEERAKGNILERFSAQQFPDLHSELNLSSLELGDSALYFCASSPRLGQTTTDTQYFGPGTRLTVL.

V and J are TRBV5-6 and TRBJ2-3; 11 nucleotides match TRBD2. There are 16 residues in the CDR3. V trimming: 4 bases; J trimming: 0 bases; junction bases outside the gene matches: 4. Germline assignment: CDR1 SGHDT and CDR2 YYEEEE. DNA for the CDR3: TGTGCCAGCAGCACCTGGACTAGCGGGAGCACAGATACGCAGTATTTT. Its protein product is CASSTWTSGSTDTQYF. The full variable domain, in which reference TRBV5-6 and TRBJ2-3 provide the parts outside the CDR3, is DAGVTQSPTHLIKTRGQQVTLRCSPKSGHDTVSWYQQALGQGPQFIFQYYEEEERQRGNFPDRFSGHQFPNYSSELNVNALLLGDSALYLCASSTWTSGSTDTQYFGPGTRLTVL.

V usage is TRBV27 and J usage is TRBJ1-6; 7 bases fit TRBD1. The germline V gene encodes CDR1 MNHEY and CDR2 SMNVEV (reference sequence). This CDR3 region has 14 residues. The J segment lost 9 bases and the V segment lost 3 bases, leaving 5 bases of the junction unmatched. CDR3 DNA sequence: TGTGCCAGCAGTTTTCCGGGACAGAGTTCACCCCTCCACTTT. It yields the protein CASSFPGQSSPLHF.

The gene calls are TRBV7-2 and TRBJ2-1; maybe TRBD2 (6 bases). CDR1 and CDR2 from the germline V gene are SGHTA and FQGNSA. V was pared by 6 bases and J by 8 bases, with 23 bases between. CDR3 size: 16 residues. CDR3 sequence: CASSRMSVGAGYEQFF. CDR3 nucleotide sequence: TGTGCCAGCAGTCGAATGAGTGTGGGCGCGGGGTATGAGCAGTTCTTC.

Turning to this clone: Other DNA sequences in this sample translate to the same CDR3. The chain links TRBV5-4 to TRBJ2-7; D remains unclear. With 1 base removed from V and 4 bases from J, the gap between germline ends came to 6 bases. Germline V gene data show CDR1 as SGHNT and CDR2 as YYREEE (reference sequence). This CDR3 has 12 residues. CDR3 residues: CASSLPGYEQYF. As DNA, the CDR3 is TGTGCCAGCAGCTTGCCCGGATACGAGCAGTACTTC.

This rearrangement joins TRBV2 to TRBJ1-1; tentatively, D is TRBD1 (5 bases). The V gene's germline CDR1 is SNHLY and CDR2 FYNNEI. Trimming stripped 3 bases from V and 4 bases from J, with 12 bases between. This CDR3 region has 14 residues. CDR3 region: CASSDEGLGTEAFF. In nucleotides, the CDR3 is TGTGCCAGCAGTGACGAGGGGCTAGGCACTGAAGCTTTCTTT.

About this clone: Additional DNA sequences in this sample encode the identical CDR3. The chain recombines TRBV30 with TRBJ1-5; tentatively, D is TRBD1 (6 bases). Germline CDR1 reads GTSNPN; CDR2 reads SVGIG (reference sequence). V lost 2 bases, J lost 6 bases, and 11 bases lay in between. This CDR3 spans 13 amino acids. Here the CDR3 reads CAWSLGGGQPQHF. CDR3 DNA sequence: TGTGCCTGGAGTTTGGGGGGCGGTCAGCCCCAGCATTTT.

J is TRBJ1-2 and V is TRBV6-1; tentatively, D is TRBD1 (5 bases). Looked up from germline, CDR1 is MNHNS and CDR2 is SASEGT. V lost 4 bases and J lost 4, with 7 bases in between. There are 12 residues in the CDR3. CDR3 DNA: TGTGCCAGCAGTGCCAGGGTCTATGGCTACACCTTC. Protein sequence: CASSARVYGYTF.

V gene TRBV19 combines with J gene TRBJ2-7; D might be TRBD2 (6 bases). CDR3 length equals 16 residues. V gave up 2 bases and J gave up 3 bases, with 17 bases separating them. Germline V gene sequence: CDR1 LNHDA, CDR2 SQIVND (reference sequence). CDR3 sequence reads: CASSISPGSGNYEQYF. CDR3 in DNA: TGTGCCAGTAGTATATCCCCCGGTAGCGGAAACTACGAGCAGTACTTC.

The chain couples TRBV28 to TRBJ1-1, with D possibly TRBD1 on 6 matching bases. The CDR3 covers 13 residues. V lost 4 bases and J lost 3, with 9 bases in between. CDR1 is MDHEN and CDR2 is SYDVKM in the germline V gene. CDR3 sequence (DNA): TGTGCCAGCAGTTCTTCAGGGGACACTGAAGCTTTCTTT. This codes for CASSSSGDTEAFF. The full variable domain, completed using reference TRBV28 and TRBJ1-1, is DVKVTQSSRYLVKRTGEKVFLECVQDMDHENMFWYRQDPGLGLRLIYFSYDVKMKEKGDIPEGYSVSREKKERFSLILESASTNQTSMYLCASSSSGDTEAFFGQGTRLTVV.

Written as DNA, the CDR3 is TGTGCCAGCAGTGTCCGACAGGGGGTTGTAGCTTTCTTT. Translating gives CASSVRQGVVAFF. This chain uses TRBV25-1 with TRBJ1-1; TRBD1 matches 9 bases. CDR3 length equals 13 residues. V lost 4 bases, J lost 10 bases, and 7 bases stayed unmatched. Germline lookup yields CDR1 MGHDK and CDR2 SYGVNS.

The chain is built from TRBV28 and TRBJ2-3, with D possibly matching TRBD2 (5 bases). V dropped 6 bases and J dropped 3 bases, with 13 bases sitting between them. This CDR3 has 14 residues. Per germline, CDR1 MDHEN and CDR2 SYDVKM. In DNA, the CDR3 is TGTGCCAGCAGCGGAGGAAGGGCAACAGATACGCAGTATTTT. This translates into CASSGGRATDTQYF.

The chain has TRBV15 and TRBJ2-2; 7 nucleotides agree with TRBD1. The CDR3 is made up of 14 amino acids. The trim removed 8 bases at V and 6 bases at J, leaving 9 bases unmatched. In germline, CDR1 is LNHNV, CDR2 YYDKDF (reference sequence). In DNA form, the CDR3 reads TGTGCCACCGCCTGGGGACAGACCGCCGGGGAGCTGTTTTTT. It encodes CATAWGQTAGELFF.

This clone occurred a few times. The CDR3 loop is CASSVLIGNSPLHF. Written as DNA, the CDR3 is TGTGCCAGCAGCGTGTTGATAGGTAATTCACCCCTCCACTTT. The chain uses TRBV9 and TRBJ1-6; D gene ambiguous. This CDR3 comprises 14 residues. Germline V gene lookup returns CDR1 SGDLS and CDR2 YYNGEE. With 2 bases removed from V and 6 bases from J, the gap between germline ends came to 9 bases.

The chain is built from TRBV28 and TRBJ1-2; D is unclear. Between the trimmed V and J ends, which lost 6 bases and 2 bases, there was a span of 7 bases. The CDR3 is 12 amino acids. Per the germline V gene, CDR1 is MDHEN and CDR2 is SYDVKM. The CDR3 bases are TGTGCCAGCAGCGCCGGGAACTATGGCTACACCTTC. Residues: CASSAGNYGYTF.

The chain combines TRBV19 with TRBJ2-1, with D perhaps TRBD2 (6 bases). This CDR3 comprises 14 residues. CDR1 and CDR2 (germline): LNHDA, SQIVND (reference sequence). Deletions cut 5 bases from V and 3 bases from J, with 11 bases between. The CDR3 loop is CASSPGVYYNEQFF. The CDR3 DNA reads as TGTGCCAGTAGTCCGGGGGTCTACTACAATGAGCAGTTCTTC.

V gene TRBV10-3 combines with J gene TRBJ2-7; D is perhaps TRBD2 (5 bases). The germline V and J ends were trimmed by 6 bases and 0 bases, with 21 bases remaining between them. Germline V gives CDR1 ENHRY, CDR2 SYGVKD. The CDR3 consists of 17 residues. CDR3 bases: TGTGCCATCAGCACGTGGTCGACTACTTCGACCTCCTACGAGCAGTACTTC. Translation gives CAISTWSTTSTSYEQYF.

The rearrangement joins TRBV28 to TRBJ2-5; D is perhaps TRBD1 or TRBD2 (6 bases each). CDR1 MDHEN and CDR2 SYDVKM come from the germline V gene. The CDR3 sequence is 17 residues long. V shed 2 bases and J shed 2 bases, with 18 bases lying between them. DNA of the CDR3: TGTGCCAGCAGTTTAAGATATTGGGGGGCCCAGCAAGAGACCCAGTACTTC. Translating it yields CASSLRYWGAQQETQYF.

The rearrangement uses TRBV14 and TRBJ2-7; D is unclear. In germline, CDR1 is SGHDN, CDR2 FVKESK. The CDR3 is made up of 13 amino acids. V dropped 8 bases and J dropped 0 bases, with 11 bases sitting between them. The CDR3 reads CASGSRYSYEQYF. As DNA, the CDR3 is TGTGCCAGCGGCTCCCGTTACTCCTACGAGCAGTACTTC.

The V gene is TRBV5-1, the J gene TRBJ1-1, with D perhaps matching TRBD1 (5 bases). The CDR3 extends over 13 amino acids. V dropped 0 bases and J dropped 7 bases, with 10 bases sitting between them. CDR1 is SGHRS, CDR2 YFSETQ, per germline. This CDR3 is CASSLDWGVEAFF. In DNA form, the CDR3 reads TGCGCCAGCAGCTTGGATTGGGGGGTTGAAGCTTTCTTT.